The rows below give T cell receptor beta chains drawn from one sample of a study of T cell repertoires in cytomegalovirus infection. What these receptors recognize is not known. TCRdb redid the calling of the reads with MiXCR, one entry per CDR3 protein. The sample records about 700,000 distinct CDR3 sequences, roughly 33% being singletons. The sequencing used cultured PBMCs, collected from culture after CMV antigen stimulation. The receptor source for this set is a human donor in good health (CMV status not recorded). Some clones in this sample may be carry-over from other donors' samples. Each CDR3 is given with its conserved first and last residue. A D gene is named only where the DNA matches it firmly. Clone sizes are given selectively: once, few, many, or a class where the clone is expanded.

d_gene: NA; abundance: many; j_gene: TRBJ2-3; v_gene: TRBV7-2; len: 16; CDR3nt: TGTGCCAGCAGCCCCCGCCCCAGGAGTGGTGCAGATACGCAGTATTTT; CDR3aa: CASSPRPRSGADTQYF
d_gene: NA; abundance: NA; j_gene: TRBJ2-1; v_gene: TRBV18; len: 15; CDR3nt: TGTGCCAGCGGAAGCGTAGCGGTGCTGGTGGATGAGCAGTTCTTC; CDR3aa: CASGSVAVLVDEQFF
d_gene: NA; abundance: NA; j_gene: TRBJ2-3; v_gene: TRBV7-8; len: 15; CDR3nt: TGTGCCAGCAGGTCCGAGGCCCTAAGCACAGATACGCAGTATTTT; CDR3aa: CASRSEALSTDTQYF
d_gene: TRBD2; abundance: NA; j_gene: TRBJ2-5; v_gene: TRBV7-2; len: 15; CDR3nt: TGTGCCAGCAGCTTTTCTAGCGGCAACCAAGAGACCCAGTACTTC; CDR3aa: CASSFSSGNQETQYF
d_gene: NA; abundance: NA; j_gene: TRBJ2-3; v_gene: TRBV10-2; len: 15; CDR3nt: TGCGCCAGCAGTGAGGTCGCCCCCCCTGGGGATACGCAGTATTTT; CDR3aa: CASSEVAPPGDTQYF
d_gene: TRBD1; abundance: NA; j_gene: TRBJ2-2; v_gene: TRBV6-2/TRBV6-3; len: 15; CDR3nt: TGTGCCAGCAACGGACAGGGGGCCGGTACCGGGGAGCTGTTTTTT; CDR3aa: CASNGQGAGTGELFF
d_gene: NA; abundance: NA; j_gene: TRBJ2-6; v_gene: TRBV4-1; len: 19; CDR3nt: TGCGCCAGCAGCCAGTTTATTGTGTCACTTAGCTCTGGGGCCAACGTCCTGACTTTC; CDR3aa: CASSQFIVSLSSGANVLTF
d_gene: NA; abundance: NA; j_gene: TRBJ2-5; v_gene: TRBV2; len: 12; CDR3nt: TGTGCCAGCCTCAGGGACGCAGAGACCCAGTACTTC; CDR3aa: CASLRDAETQYF
d_gene: NA; abundance: few; j_gene: TRBJ2-2; v_gene: TRBV25-1; len: 13; CDR3nt: TGTGCCAGCAGTGAACGGGGGTCCGGGGAGCTGTTTTTT; CDR3aa: CASSERGSGELFF
d_gene: NA; abundance: many; j_gene: TRBJ1-2; v_gene: TRBV7-2; len: 11; CDR3nt: TGTGCCAGCGCTCGGATGGACGGCTACACCTTC; CDR3aa: CASARMDGYTF
d_gene: NA; abundance: NA; j_gene: TRBJ2-7; v_gene: TRBV7-6; len: 15; CDR3nt: TGTGCCAGCAGCTTAGGTGGCGGGAAGGTCTGGGAGCAGTACTTC; CDR3aa: CASSLGGGKVWEQYF
d_gene: TRBD2; abundance: NA; j_gene: TRBJ2-1; v_gene: TRBV5-1; len: 16; CDR3nt: TGCGCCAGCAGTTCCTTGGGCGGGAGTGCCTACAATGAGCAGTTCTTC; CDR3aa: CASSSLGGSAYNEQFF
d_gene: TRBD1; abundance: many; j_gene: TRBJ2-1; v_gene: TRBV7-9; len: 12; CDR3nt: TGTGCCAGCAGCCTACAGGGGAATGAGCAGTTCTTC; CDR3aa: CASSLQGNEQFF
d_gene: NA; abundance: many; j_gene: TRBJ2-4; v_gene: TRBV7-2; len: 13; CDR3nt: TGTGCCAGCAGCTTAGAGGGGGGGGACATTCAGTACTTC; CDR3aa: CASSLEGGDIQYF
d_gene: NA; abundance: few; j_gene: TRBJ1-6; v_gene: TRBV7-8; len: 14; CDR3nt: TGTGCCAGCAGTCTCAACGTGGCAGGAAAACCCCTCCACTTT; CDR3aa: CASSLNVAGKPLHF
d_gene: TRBD1; abundance: NA; j_gene: TRBJ2-7; v_gene: TRBV2; len: 14; CDR3nt: TGTGCCAGCAGCCTCGGACAGGCCGAGGGGGAGCAGTACTTC; CDR3aa: CASSLGQAEGEQYF
d_gene: TRBD1; abundance: few; j_gene: TRBJ2-7; v_gene: TRBV7-9; len: 16; CDR3nt: TGTGCCAGCAGCTTAGCCGGGACAGGGTCGGGGATGGAGCAGTACTTC; CDR3aa: CASSLAGTGSGMEQYF
d_gene: NA; abundance: NA; j_gene: TRBJ1-1; v_gene: TRBV7-2; len: 15; CDR3nt: TGTGCCAGCAGCCGGCTTTTGACGGGCGGCACTGAAGCTTTCTTT; CDR3aa: CASSRLLTGGTEAFF
d_gene: NA; abundance: NA; j_gene: TRBJ1-4; v_gene: TRBV7-1; len: 14; CDR3nt: TGTGCCAGCACCAGCGGCAAAACTAATGAAAAACTGTTTTTT; CDR3aa: CASTSGKTNEKLFF
d_gene: NA; abundance: few; j_gene: TRBJ2-5; v_gene: TRBV24-1; len: 13; CDR3nt: TGTGCCACCAGGTCTGGGGAGCAAGAGACCCAGTACTTC; CDR3aa: CATRSGEQETQYF
d_gene: NA; abundance: many; j_gene: TRBJ1-4; v_gene: TRBV11-1; len: 13; CDR3nt: TGTGCCAGCAGCAGGGGTACTAATGAAAAACTGTTTTTT; CDR3aa: CASSRGTNEKLFF
d_gene: NA; abundance: many; j_gene: TRBJ1-1; v_gene: TRBV11-2; len: 16; CDR3nt: TGTGCCAGCAGCTTAAGGGGAAGGCGGACGAACACTGAAGCTTTCTTT; CDR3aa: CASSLRGRRTNTEAFF
d_gene: NA; abundance: NA; j_gene: TRBJ2-7; v_gene: TRBV7-9; len: 14; CDR3nt: TGTGCCAGCAGCCTGGACGGTATCTCCTACGAGCAGTACTTC; CDR3aa: CASSLDGISYEQYF
d_gene: NA; abundance: NA; j_gene: TRBJ1-5; v_gene: TRBV19; len: 14; CDR3nt: TGTGCCACCTCAGGAGCGGATTTCAATCAGCCCCAGCATTTT; CDR3aa: CATSGADFNQPQHF
d_gene: NA; abundance: few; j_gene: TRBJ1-5; v_gene: TRBV7-2; len: 15; CDR3nt: TGTGCCAGCAGCTTAGGAGCAGGGAACAATCAGCCCCAGCATTTT; CDR3aa: CASSLGAGNNQPQHF
d_gene: NA; abundance: NA; j_gene: TRBJ2-5; v_gene: TRBV4-3; len: 15; CDR3nt: TGCGCCAGCAGCCAAGATTCAGGGTTCCAAGAGACCCAGTACTTC; CDR3aa: CASSQDSGFQETQYF